This entry lists 30 T cell receptor beta chains sequenced from one sample in a study of CD8+CD57+ T cells in acquired aplastic anemia. An expansion of CD8+CD57+ cells by flow cytometry had been shown in patients chosen for sequencing. The template used for profiling TCR beta VDJ and CDR3 was genomic DNA. TCRdb recomputed calls from the reads with MiXCR, one row per CDR3 protein. The sample yields around 200,000 distinct CDR3 sequences, roughly 50% seen once. The source material was sorted CD4+, CD8+, or CD8+CD57+ T cells (not recorded which) from PBMCs. The origin of the receptors is a human donor with aplastic anemia.

A remark on this clonotype: A junction end diverges from the germline sequence, so it may reflect a read error. V usage is TRBV7-6 and J usage is TRBJ2-7, with TRBD2 as a possible D gene (6 bases). From germline, CDR1 is SGHVS and CDR2 FNYEAQ. This CDR3 has 14 amino acids. CDR3 nucleotides: TGTGCCAGCAGCTCGAACCGGGACTCCCACGAGCAGTACTTC. Protein product: CASSSNRDSHEQYF.

This clonotype came up many times. J is TRBJ2-3 and V is TRBV13; TRBD2 matches at 8 bases. Germline CDR1 reads PRHDT; CDR2 reads FYEKMQ (reference sequence). This CDR3 has 15 residues. V trimming: 2 bases; J trimming: 4 bases; junction bases outside the gene matches: 5. CDR3 sequence: CASSLYGGAADTQYF. CDR3 nucleotide sequence: TGTGCCAGCAGCTTATACGGGGGGGCGGCAGATACGCAGTATTTT.

This clonotype was picked up many times. V is TRBV14 and J is TRBJ1-4; no firm D call. Germline CDR1 reads SGHDN; CDR2 reads FVKESK. The CDR3 contains 13 residues. V was clipped by 1 base and J by 7 bases, with 7 bases between them. CDR3 nucleotides: TGTGCCAGCAGCCAAGGCCGCGGTGAAAAACTGTTTTTT. Translation gives CASSQGRGEKLFF. Based on the CDR3 plus reference TRBV14 and TRBJ1-4, the full variable domain is EAGVTQFPSHSVIEKGQTVTLRCDPISGHDNLYWYRRVMGKEIKFLLHFVKESKQDESGMPNNRFLAERTGGTYSTLKVQPAELEDSGVYFCASSQGRGEKLFFGSGTQLSVL.

The chain carries TRBV19 and TRBJ1-2; tentatively, D is TRBD1 (6 bases). V gave up 8 bases and J gave up 3 bases, with 13 bases separating them. The CDR3 is made up of 13 amino acids. Germline loops: CDR1 LNHDA, CDR2 SQIVND (reference sequence). For the CDR3, the DNA is TGTGCCAGTCTCGACAGGCACGACTATGGCTACACCTTC. Translated, it gives CASLDRHDYGYTF.

This chain joins TRBV7-8 and TRBJ1-2, with D hard to call. V was shortened by 2 bases and J by 6 bases, with 13 bases between the two germline ends. The CDR3 consists of 14 residues. From germline, CDR1 is SGHVS and CDR2 FQNEAQ. For the CDR3, the DNA is TGTGCCAGCAGCTTAATCTCCGGGCCAGATGGCTACACCTTC. Its protein is CASSLISGPDGYTF.

This clonotype was recorded many times. One end of the junction is discordant with germline, which a read error may explain. This chain connects TRBV6-1 to TRBJ2-7; 8 bases match TRBD2. The length of the CDR3 is 15 residues. CDR1 is MNHNS, CDR2 SASEGT, per germline. This CDR3 reads CASSEAGVSSYEQYF. CDR3 sequence (DNA): TGTGCCAGCAGCGAAGCGGGGGTGAGCTCCTACGAGCAGTACTTC.

Worth noting for this clonotype: At one end, the junction sequence differs from germline, possibly due to a read error. This sequence joins TRBV10-3 and TRBJ1-1, with 11 nucleotides matching TRBD1. The germline CDR1 and CDR2 sequences are ENHRY and SYGVKD. The CDR3 runs to 15 residues. The CDR3 sequence is CTISDRDRGNTEAFF. The CDR3 DNA sequence: TGTACCATCAGTGACCGGGACAGGGGGAACACTGAAGCCTTCTTT.

This clonotype was seen once. The chain employs TRBV5-1 and TRBJ1-1; 9 positions match TRBD1. Trimming cost V 0 bases and J 5 bases; bases outside gene matches: 2. The CDR3 spans 14 residues. Germline V gene data show CDR1 as SGHRS and CDR2 as YFSETQ. This CDR3 reads CASSLDRGQTEAFF. CDR3 nucleotides: TGCGCCAGCAGCTTGGACAGGGGGCAGACTGAAGCTTTCTTT.

Ten or more counts support this clonotype. The chain couples TRBV5-1 to TRBJ2-5; TRBD2 aligns across 11 bases. Germline V gene lookup returns CDR1 SGHRS and CDR2 YFSETQ. The CDR3 contains 16 residues. J gave up 5 bases and V 6 bases, and 12 bases lay outside the gene matches. As DNA, the CDR3 is TGCGCCAGCACCGAACCCGGGACTAGCGGCTTCGAGACCCAGTACTTC. Protein product: CASTEPGTSGFETQYF.

J is TRBJ2-7 and V is TRBV2, with 10 nucleotides matching TRBD2. CDR3 length equals 15 residues. The germline V gene has CDR1 SNHLY and CDR2 FYNNEI. The J segment lost 2 bases and the V segment lost 7 bases, leaving 8 bases of the junction unmatched. The chain's CDR3 is CASTPGGLATYEQYF. The CDR3 DNA reads as TGTGCCAGCACTCCTGGGGGACTAGCGACCTACGAGCAGTACTTC.

Concerning this clonotype itself: A much more abundant neighbour one base away suggests this may be a read error. The chain recombines TRBV6-1 with TRBJ2-7; TRBD2 is a possible D gene (7 bases). Germline V CDR1 and CDR2: MNHNS, SASEGT. V gave up 1 base and J gave up 3 bases, with 13 bases separating them. The CDR3 is 15 amino acids. The CDR3 region has the DNA TGTGCCAGCAGTGAAGGGGGGCGGGGGAGCTACGAGCAGTACTTC. This encodes CASSEGGRGSYEQYF.

This clonotype was seen only once. One base away lies a much larger clone, so this may be a sequencing read error. The genes are TRBV9 and TRBJ2-3; D is possibly TRBD1 or TRBD2 (7 bases each). Trimming removed 6 bases from V and 2 bases from J, with 22 bases in between. The CDR3 is made up of 17 amino acids. CDR1 and CDR2 from the germline V gene are SGDLS and YYNGEE. The CDR3 loop is CASNPRQGSGTTDTQYF. DNA for the CDR3: TGTGCCAGCAACCCGAGACAGGGCAGCGGGACCACAGATACGCAGTATTTT.

The chain uses TRBV10-3 and TRBJ1-2; D perhaps matches TRBD1 (5 bases). CDR3 length: 15 residues. CDR1 and CDR2 from the germline V gene are ENHRY and SYGVKD. V lost 5 bases, J lost 4 bases, and 17 bases lay in between. This chain's CDR3 is CAISSFDGASYGYTF. As DNA, the CDR3 is TGTGCCATCAGTTCCTTCGACGGGGCTTCCTATGGCTACACCTTC.

The chain is built from TRBV5-1 and TRBJ2-7; D is unresolved. The CDR3 sequence is 14 residues long. V lost 0 bases and J 2 bases, leaving 9 bases between the germline ends. Germline values: CDR1 SGHRS, CDR2 YFSETQ. CDR3 loop: CASSLELPPYEQYF. Written as DNA, the CDR3 is TGCGCCAGCAGCTTGGAGCTGCCTCCCTACGAGCAGTACTTC. Drawing the rest from reference TRBV5-1 and TRBJ2-7, the complete variable domain is KAGVTQTPRYLIKTRGQQVTLSCSPISGHRSVSWYQQTPGQGLQFLFEYFSETQRNKGNFPGRFSGRQFSNSRSEMNVSTLELGDSALYLCASSLELPPYEQYFGPGTRLTVT.

This clonotype has a count of ten or more. The chain combines TRBV19 with TRBJ1-4, with 9 bases lining up with TRBD1. Unmatched junction bases numbered 5, after V lost 7 bases and J lost 5 bases. Per germline, CDR1 LNHDA and CDR2 SQIVND (reference sequence). This CDR3 comprises 14 residues. The CDR3 nucleotides are TGTGCCAGTAATCCCGGGACAGGGAATGAAAAACTGTTTTTT. This encodes CASNPGTGNEKLFF.

This clonotype showed up many times. V and J are TRBV29-1 and TRBJ1-2, with 7 bases lining up with TRBD1. Germline loops: CDR1 SQVTM, CDR2 ANQGSEA. The trim removed 4 bases at V and 7 bases at J, leaving 18 bases unmatched. The CDR3 sequence is 16 residues long. CDR3 loop: CSVGASWDRGFGGYTF. CDR3 DNA: TGCAGCGTTGGGGCTTCGTGGGACAGAGGATTTGGTGGCTACACCTTC.

Of note for this clonotype: A much larger clone lies a single base off, so this may be a read error. The chain has TRBV4-1 and TRBJ1-1, with no clear D. CDR3 length: 18 residues. The germline CDR1 and CDR2 sequences are MGHRA and YSYEKL. The chain's CDR3 is CTSSQGRGGGVGYTEAFF. The CDR3 DNA is TGCACCAGCAGCCAAGGCCGAGGTGGAGGAGTAGGTTACACTGAAGCTTTCTTT.

The chain couples TRBV7-3 to TRBJ1-6, with D hard to call. Germline V CDR1 and CDR2: SGHTA, FQGTGA. V was pared by 7 bases and J by 14 bases, with 21 bases between. The CDR3 is made up of 14 amino acids. This CDR3 reads CASTSGILPAALHF. The CDR3 region has the DNA TGTGCCAGCACCTCCGGGATCCTCCCAGCGGCCCTCCACTTT.

The CDR3 region has the DNA TGTGCCAGCAGCTTAGTCCGGGACCAGCCCCAGCATTTT. Amino acid sequence: CASSLVRDQPQHF. The rearrangement links TRBV7-9 to TRBJ1-5; D may be TRBD1 (5 bases). The CDR3 sequence is 13 residues long. Trimming took off 1 base at V and 7 bases at J, with 8 bases between the two ends. Germline V lookup: CDR1 SEHNR, CDR2 FQNEAQ (reference sequence).

The chain recombines TRBV29-1 with TRBJ2-7, with D maybe TRBD1 (6 bases). Trimming removed 6 bases from V and 1 base from J, with 13 bases in between. The CDR3 covers 13 residues. Germline CDR1 SQVTM, CDR2 ANQGSEA. DNA for the CDR3: TGCAGCGTAGGACAGCGAGAATCCTACGAGCAGTACTTC. As protein: CSVGQRESYEQYF.

On this clonotype: The conserved closing phenylalanine or tryptophan is absent in this CDR3, likely reflecting a read error. This chain connects TRBV6-2 or TRBV6-3 to TRBJ2-7; tentatively, D is TRBD1 (5 bases). V was cut by 5 bases and J by 6 bases, with 8 bases left in between. Germline CDR1 MNHEY, CDR2 SVGEGT. This CDR3 region has 11 residues. CDR3 protein: CASSVTVEQYL. The CDR3 nucleotides read TGTGCCAGCAGTGTGACAGTCGAGCAGTACCTC.

J is TRBJ2-2 and V is TRBV5-1; D perhaps matches TRBD2 (5 bases). With 7 bases removed from V and 2 bases from J, the gap between germline ends came to 30 bases. Germline V gives CDR1 SGHRS, CDR2 YFSETQ. The CDR3 runs 20 residues. The CDR3 here is CASGPRAWGSRQTNTGELFF. DNA of the CDR3: TGCGCCAGCGGGCCGCGGGCTTGGGGATCACGCCAGACCAACACCGGGGAGCTGTTTTTT.

Only one count was recorded for this clonotype. A much more abundant neighbour one base away suggests this may be a read error. The chain couples TRBV12-3 or TRBV12-4 to TRBJ1-2, with a possible D match to TRBD1 (6 bases). The CDR3 has 13 amino acids. Trimming took 3 bases from V and 13 from J, leaving 18 bases between them. The CDR3 loop is CASSFFAQGGFTF. The DNA of the CDR3 is TGTGCCAGCAGTTTTTTTGCACAGGGCGGTTTCACCTTC.

The rearrangement joins TRBV2 to TRBJ1-2; 10 bases are a match to TRBD1. The V segment lost 4 bases and the J segment 5 bases; nucleotides outside the gene matches: 4. This CDR3 region has 14 residues. Germline V gives CDR1 SNHLY, CDR2 FYNNEI. CDR3 nucleotides: TGTGCCAGCAGTGGGGACAGGGGTTCTTATGGCTACACCTTC. Residues: CASSGDRGSYGYTF. Based on the CDR3 plus reference TRBV2 and TRBJ1-2, the full variable domain is EPEVTQTPSHQVTQMGQEVILRCVPISNHLYFYWYRQILGQKVEFLVSFYNNEISEKSEIFDDQFSVERPDGSNFTLKIRSTKLEDSAMYFCASSGDRGSYGYTFGSGTRLTVV.

This clonotype occurred once. The junction departs from germline at one end; a sequencing error may be responsible. The chain combines TRBV25-1 with TRBJ2-1; D is perhaps TRBD1 or TRBD2 (5 bases each). CDR3 length equals 16 residues. Germline lookup yields CDR1 MGHDK and CDR2 SYGVNS. CDR3 sequence reads: CASSAPLPGRIYEQFF. The CDR3, as DNA: TGTGCTAGCAGTGCCCCTCTACCGGGACGAATTTACGAGCAGTTCTTC.

This clonotype was counted between two and nine times. The V gene is TRBV10-3, the J gene TRBJ1-1; D gene ambiguous. Between the trimmed V and J ends, which lost 3 bases and 6 bases, there was a span of 8 bases. The CDR3 is made up of 12 amino acids. CDR1 and CDR2 from the germline V gene are ENHRY and SYGVKD. In DNA form, the CDR3 reads TGTGCCATCAGTGAACCTGGGGCTGAAGCTTTCTTT. It specifies CAISEPGAEAFF.

This clonotype was counted between two and nine times. The chain couples TRBV7-3 to TRBJ2-5; D not certain. V was cut by 2 bases and J by 5 bases, with 9 bases left in between. Germline V CDR1 and CDR2: SGHTA, FQGTGA. CDR3 length: 13 residues. The CDR3 protein is CASSLLGLETQYF. DNA for the CDR3: TGTGCCAGCAGCTTACTGGGGTTGGAGACCCAGTACTTC. Based on the CDR3 plus reference TRBV7-3 and TRBJ2-5, the full variable domain is GAGVSQTPSNKVTEKGKYVELRCDPISGHTALYWYRQSLGQGPEFLIYFQGTGAADDSGLPNDRFFAVRPEGSVSTLKIQRTERGDSAVYLCASSLLGLETQYFGPGTRLLVL.

The chain links TRBV20-1 to TRBJ1-5, with D unclear. This CDR3 is 16 amino acids long. Looked up from germline, CDR1 is DFQATT and CDR2 is SNEGSKA (reference sequence). V dropped 2 bases and J dropped 1 base, with 15 bases sitting between them. CDR3 DNA: TGCAGTGCTAGATCGCAACAGTTAGGGAGCAATCAGCCCCAGCATTTT. Amino acid sequence: CSARSQQLGSNQPQHF.

This clonotype was detected many times. CDR3 coding DNA: TGCGCCACCTCCCCCCAACTAGCGGGGGGGATGGATACGCAGTATTTT. Protein product: CATSPQLAGGMDTQYF. The chain links TRBV5-1 to TRBJ2-3; 13 bases align to TRBD2. The CDR3 runs to 16 residues. Losses at the gene ends were 9 bases for V and 6 bases for J; bases not matched to a gene: 13. Germline CDR1 reads SGHRS; CDR2 reads YFSETQ.

This clonotype has a count of ten or more. The CDR3 nucleotides are TGTGCCAGCAGTTCCGGGACAAGGCGCAATCAGCCCCAGCATTTT. Amino acids: CASSSGTRRNQPQHF. The chain recombines TRBV12-3 or TRBV12-4 with TRBJ1-5; D perhaps matches TRBD1 (6 bases). This CDR3 region has 15 residues. V was pared by 4 bases and J by 2 bases, with 12 bases between.